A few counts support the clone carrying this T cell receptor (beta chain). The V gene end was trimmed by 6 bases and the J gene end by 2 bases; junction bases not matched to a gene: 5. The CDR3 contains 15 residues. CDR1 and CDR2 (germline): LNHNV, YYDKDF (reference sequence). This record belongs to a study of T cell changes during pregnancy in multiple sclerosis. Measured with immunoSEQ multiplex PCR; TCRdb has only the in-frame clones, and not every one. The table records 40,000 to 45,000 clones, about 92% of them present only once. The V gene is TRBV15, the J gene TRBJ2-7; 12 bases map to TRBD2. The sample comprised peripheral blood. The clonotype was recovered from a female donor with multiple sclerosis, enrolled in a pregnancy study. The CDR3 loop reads CATSRLAGVAYEQYF. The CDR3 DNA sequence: TGTGCCACCAGTAGACTAGCGGGAGTAGCCTACGAGCAGTACTTC.